The entry that follows covers one T cell receptor (beta chain) sequence. The antigen remains unidentified. The sample originates from a study of cytomegalovirus exposure and HLA in healthy donors. Study information: The 95 to 150 validation repertoires were produced on the same platform as the approximately 620 repertoires of the first cohort. This was reported in a later analysis.

General observations from the study: Cytomegalovirus association was listed for around 180 TCR beta chains. In vitro checks showed that a few CMV-associated chains really do target CMV antigens. Most TCR sequences showed up rarely, but some public TCRs showed up in many donors.

Clones were sequenced by immunoSEQ multiplex PCR, and TCRdb holds only the in-frame ones, with some missing. The sample yields approximately 150,000 clones, approximately 88% seen once. CDR3 length: 15 amino acids. From germline, CDR1 is LNHNV and CDR2 YYDKDF (reference sequence). Between the trimmed V and J ends, which lost 0 bases and 6 bases, there was a span of 12 bases. The sample taken for sequencing was PBMCs. The chain uses TRBV15 and TRBJ2-1; D might be TRBD2 (5 bases). The receptor was isolated from a woman under 30 in good health and CMV-seropositive. The CDR3 loop reads CATSRETDYFNEQFF. The CDR3 DNA follows: TGTGCCACCAGCAGAGAAACCGACTATTTCAATGAGCAGTTCTTC.